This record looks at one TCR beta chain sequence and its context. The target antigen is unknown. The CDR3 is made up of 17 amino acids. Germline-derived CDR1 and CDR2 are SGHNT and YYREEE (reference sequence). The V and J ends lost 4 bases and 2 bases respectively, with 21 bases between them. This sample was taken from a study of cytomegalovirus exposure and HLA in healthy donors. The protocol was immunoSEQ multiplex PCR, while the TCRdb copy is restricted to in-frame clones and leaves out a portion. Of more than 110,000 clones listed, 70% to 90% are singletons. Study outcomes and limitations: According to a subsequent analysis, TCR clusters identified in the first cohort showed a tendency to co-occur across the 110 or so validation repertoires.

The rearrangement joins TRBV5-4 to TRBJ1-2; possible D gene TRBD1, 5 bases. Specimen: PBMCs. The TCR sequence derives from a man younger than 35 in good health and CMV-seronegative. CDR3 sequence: CASSPLVGGAPNYGYTF. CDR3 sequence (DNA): TGTGCCAGCAGCCCCTTGGTTGGAGGGGCGCCCAACTATGGCTACACCTTC.